These 30 T cell receptor beta chains came from one sample sequenced in a study of blood T cell repertoires in COVID-19. Clones were read by immunoSEQ multiplex PCR, and TCRdb kept only the in-frame ones, dropping some. This table has around 99,000 clones, 80% to 85% appearing once. The sequenced sample was peripheral blood. The source of these receptors is a human donor in a cohort sampled during active COVID-19.

V is TRBV29-1 and J is TRBJ1-2; no clear D. V lost 5 bases, J lost 3 bases, and 10 bases lay in between. The CDR3 loop spans 12 amino acids. CDR1 and CDR2 (germline): SQVTM, ANQGSEA. CDR3 loop: CSVREGYYGYTF. CDR3 nucleotide sequence: TGCAGCGTTAGGGAGGGATACTATGGCTACACCTTC.

The chain recombines TRBV9 with TRBJ2-3, with D perhaps TRBD2 (5 bases). This CDR3 contains 14 residues. Germline V gives CDR1 SGDLS, CDR2 YYNGEE. The V gene lost 1 base and the J gene lost 4 bases, with 10 bases spanning the gap. CDR3 region: CASSVRETPDTQYF. The CDR3, as DNA: TGTGCCAGCAGCGTAAGGGAGACCCCAGATACGCAGTATTTT.

The genes are TRBV7-2 and TRBJ2-2; 12 nucleotides align to TRBD1. Germline CDR1 SGHTA, CDR2 FQGNSA. There are 15 residues in the CDR3. The V and J ends lost 5 bases and 6 bases, in that order; junction bases with no gene match: 4. CDR3 sequence (DNA): TGTGCCAGCAGCCAGGGACAGGGGGCATCCGGGGAGCTGTTTTTT. Protein product: CASSQGQGASGELFF.

The V and J genes are TRBV3-1 (or the pseudogene TRBV3-2) and TRBJ2-3, with 9 bases fitting TRBD1. The CDR3 sequence is 16 residues long. Germline CDR1 LGHDT, CDR2 YNNKEL (reference sequence). The V segment lost 1 base and the J segment 4 bases; nucleotides outside the gene matches: 6. This CDR3 reads CASSQVPGQGPDTQYF. For the CDR3, the DNA is TGTGCCAGCAGCCAAGTCCCGGGACAGGGACCAGATACGCAGTATTTT.

The V gene is TRBV5-4, the J gene TRBJ2-7; D may be TRBD2 (6 bases). Germline CDR1 is SGHNT and CDR2 is YYREEE (reference sequence). The CDR3 has 14 amino acids. V shed 4 bases and J shed 5 bases, with 16 bases lying between them. The CDR3 region is CASSRPGLRDEQYF. The CDR3 nucleotides read TGTGCCAGCAGCCGTCCGGGACTCAGGGACGAGCAGTACTTC.

The gene calls are TRBV3-1 (or the pseudogene TRBV3-2) and TRBJ2-5; 11 nucleotides agree with TRBD2. The CDR3 is 16 amino acids. V shed 5 bases and J 1 base; nucleotides not matched to a gene: 6. Per the germline V gene, CDR1 is LGHDT and CDR2 is YNNKEL (reference sequence). CDR3 amino acids: CASSSTSGSVQETQYF. The CDR3 region has the DNA TGTGCCAGCAGCTCCACTAGCGGGAGCGTCCAAGAGACCCAGTACTTC.

The V gene is TRBV28, the J gene TRBJ2-7, with a weak D call TRBD2 (5 bases). Trimming stripped 3 bases from V and 5 bases from J, with 11 bases between. Germline CDR1 and CDR2: MDHEN and SYDVKM. There are 13 residues in the CDR3. The chain's CDR3 is CASSFQASNEQYF. Written as DNA, the CDR3 is TGTGCCAGCAGTTTTCAGGCTAGCAACGAGCAGTACTTC.

The chain combines TRBV29-1 with TRBJ2-5, with 7 bases identical to TRBD1. Germline V gene lookup returns CDR1 SQVTM and CDR2 ANQGSEA. The CDR3 sequence is 16 residues long. V was pared by 6 bases and J by 2 bases, with 15 bases of the junction left unmatched. In DNA, the CDR3 is TGCAGCGTGGATGAGGGACAGCGGAAATATCAAGAGACCCAGTACTTC. Its translation is CSVDEGQRKYQETQYF.

The chain couples TRBV6-5 to TRBJ2-6; D may be TRBD2 (6 bases). This CDR3 comprises 16 residues. With 4 bases removed from V and 4 bases from J, the gap between germline ends came to 14 bases. Germline CDR1 and CDR2: MNHEY and SVGAGI. The CDR3 nucleotides read TGTGCCAGCAGTTTTAAGTCGGCGGGGGGGGCCAACGTCCTGACTTTC. Residues: CASSFKSAGGANVLTF.

The chain has TRBV7-2 and TRBJ2-3; D is perhaps TRBD2 (5 bases). V lost 1 base and J 0 bases, leaving 8 bases between the germline ends. Germline V gene data show CDR1 as SGHTA and CDR2 as FQGNSA. This CDR3 is 15 amino acids long. The DNA for the CDR3 is TGTGCCAGCAGCTTAGTTCGGGGAAGCACAGATACGCAGTATTTT. It is translated as CASSLVRGSTDTQYF.

This chain uses TRBV6-5 with TRBJ1-3, with D possibly TRBD1 on 5 matching bases. CDR3 length: 15 amino acids. V was pared by 7 bases and J by 4 bases, with 17 bases between. The germline V gene encodes CDR1 MNHEY and CDR2 SVGAGI. CDR3 amino acids: CASTDDRTLGNTIYF. CDR3 coding DNA: TGTGCCAGCACCGACGACAGAACCCTCGGAAACACCATATATTTT.

The V call is TRBV28, the J call TRBJ2-7; a weak D match, TRBD2 (6 bases). The V end was cut by 7 bases, the J end by 0 bases, with 13 bases between. Germline CDR1 is MDHEN and CDR2 is SYDVKM. The CDR3 length is 14 residues. The CDR3 coding sequence is TGTGCCAGCATCCGGGGACTCCACTCCTACGAGCAGTACTTC. This translates into CASIRGLHSYEQYF.

This chain links TRBV18 with TRBJ1-3; no definite D call. Trimming took 8 bases from V and 3 from J, leaving 14 bases between them. Germline V gene data show CDR1 as KGHSH and CDR2 as LQKENI. This CDR3 is 14 amino acids long. The CDR3 spells CASRLPGVGNTIYF. Here the CDR3 DNA reads TGTGCCAGCCGTCTGCCGGGTGTTGGAAACACCATATATTTT. Supplemented by reference TRBV18 and TRBJ1-3, the full variable domain reads NAGVMQNPRHLVRRRGQEARLRCSPMKGHSHVYWYRQLPEEGLKFMVYLQKENIIDESGMPKERFSAEFPKEGPSILRIQQVVRGDSAAYFCASRLPGVGNTIYFGEGSWLTVV.

This clone was seen a single time. CDR3 nucleotide sequence: TGCGCCAGCAGCCAAGAGGGGCGTCATGGCTACACCTTC. It is translated as CASSQEGRHGYTF. This chain uses TRBV4-3 with TRBJ1-2; D possibly corresponds to TRBD1 (5 bases). This CDR3 has 13 amino acids. Trimming shortened V by 0 bases and J by 6 bases, and 8 bases separated the two germline ends. Germline-derived CDR1 and CDR2 are LGHNA and YSLEER.

The rearrangement links TRBV6-6 to TRBJ1-2, with D uncertain. This CDR3 spans 14 amino acids. Trimming cost V 0 bases and J 7 bases, with 12 bases left between them. Germline V gene lookup returns CDR1 MNHNY and CDR2 SVGAGI (reference sequence). The CDR3 DNA reads TGTGCCAGCAGTTACTCGAACGGGAATTCTGGCTACACCTTC. It codes for CASSYSNGNSGYTF.

The chain links TRBV19 to TRBJ2-2, with TRBD2 matching 7 bases. The CDR3 covers 18 residues. Trimming took 2 bases from V and 2 from J; bases not matched to a gene: 11. Germline V lookup: CDR1 LNHDA, CDR2 SQIVND (reference sequence). The CDR3: CASSISERLAENTGELFF. The DNA for the CDR3 is TGTGCCAGTAGTATATCTGAGCGTCTAGCGGAAAACACCGGGGAGCTGTTTTTT.

V and J are TRBV28 and TRBJ1-4; tentatively, D is TRBD1 (6 bases). In germline, CDR1 is MDHEN, CDR2 SYDVKM. The CDR3 is 16 residues long. The ends were cut back, 6 bases at V and 0 bases at J, with 14 bases in the middle. The CDR3 is CASRVRDIATNEKLFF. The CDR3 DNA is TGTGCCAGCAGAGTCCGGGACATAGCAACTAATGAAAAACTGTTTTTT. The complete variable domain, with remaining parts taken from reference TRBV28 and TRBJ1-4, reads DVKVTQSSRYLVKRTGEKVFLECVQDMDHENMFWYRQDPGLGLRLIYFSYDVKMKEKGDIPEGYSVSREKKERFSLILESASTNQTSMYLCASRVRDIATNEKLFFGSGTQLSVL.

This rearrangement joins TRBV7-9 to TRBJ2-3, with 13 bases identical to TRBD2. V lost 5 bases and J lost 4; bases outside the gene matches: 6. CDR1 and CDR2 from the germline V gene are SEHNR and FQNEAQ (reference sequence). The CDR3 spans 16 residues. The CDR3 nucleotides read TGTGCCAGCAGCCCCGGGACTAGCGGGAAGGCAGATACGCAGTATTTT. It translates to CASSPGTSGKADTQYF. The full variable domain, rest sourced from reference TRBV7-9 and TRBJ2-3, is DTGVSQNPRHKITKRGQNVTFRCDPISEHNRLYWYRQTLGQGPEFLTYFQNEAQLEKSRLLSDRFSAERPKGSFSTLEIQRTEQGDSAMYLCASSPGTSGKADTQYFGPGTRLTVL.

This clone has at least ten counts. The rearrangement joins TRBV2 to TRBJ1-5, with D hard to call. The CDR3 is made up of 12 amino acids. Germline V gene data show CDR1 as SNHLY and CDR2 as FYNNEI. Trimming cost V 6 bases and J 6 bases, with 9 bases left between them. CDR3 DNA: TGTGCCAGCAGAGAGGAGTTTCAGCCCCAGCATTTT. As protein: CASREEFQPQHF.

This sequence joins TRBV28 and TRBJ1-1; 10 nucleotides align to TRBD1. CDR3 size: 15 residues. The V gene end was trimmed by 6 bases and the J gene end by 5 bases; junction bases not matched to a gene: 9. Germline V gene lookup returns CDR1 MDHEN and CDR2 SYDVKM. The CDR3 protein is CASRGQDRGKTEAFF. The CDR3 DNA sequence: TGTGCCAGCAGGGGTCAGGACAGGGGGAAGACTGAAGCTTTCTTT.

The CDR3 reads CASSDTSNEQFF. Here the CDR3 DNA reads TGCGCCAGCAGCGATACTAGCAATGAGCAGTTCTTC. The genes are TRBV5-1 and TRBJ2-1; perhaps TRBD2 as D (5 bases). V shed 4 bases and J shed 6 bases, with 8 bases lying between them. CDR1 is SGHRS and CDR2 is YFSETQ in the germline V gene. CDR3 length: 12 amino acids.

This clone was picked up one time. The chain has TRBV7-9 and TRBJ2-1, with TRBD2 as a possible D gene (5 bases). Germline V gives CDR1 SEHNR, CDR2 FQNEAQ (reference sequence). Trimming left V 5 bases short and J 9 bases short, with 17 bases between. This CDR3 comprises 14 residues. The CDR3 nucleotides are TGTGCCAGCAGCCTTGGACTCGGCCCGGGTGAGCAGTTCTTC. Its translation is CASSLGLGPGEQFF.

This chain uses TRBV25-1 with TRBJ1-2, with D possibly being TRBD1 (5 bases). The ends were cut back, 4 bases at V and 2 bases at J, with 17 bases in the middle. The V gene's germline CDR1 is MGHDK and CDR2 SYGVNS. This CDR3 is built from 16 residues. The DNA of the CDR3 is TGTGCCAGCAGTGTCCCCACAGGTACAGACAACTATGGCTACACCTTC. Translating it yields CASSVPTGTDNYGYTF.

The DNA for the CDR3 is TGTGCCAGTAGTATCGTAGTACCCGGTCAGCCCCAGCATTTT. This translates into CASSIVVPGQPQHF. The V and J genes are TRBV19 and TRBJ1-5; D unresolved. The CDR3 covers 14 residues. Looked up from germline, CDR1 is LNHDA and CDR2 is SQIVND (reference sequence). V gave up 3 bases and J gave up 6 bases, with 12 bases separating them.

This sequence joins TRBV3-1 (or the pseudogene TRBV3-2) and TRBJ2-2, with 14 bases fitting TRBD2. CDR3 size: 16 residues. Germline-derived CDR1 and CDR2 are LGHDT and YNNKEL (reference sequence). The J segment lost 1 base and the V segment lost 8 bases, leaving 3 bases of the junction unmatched. DNA of the CDR3: TGTGCCAGCCACGGACTAGCGGGAGGGAACACCGGGGAGCTGTTTTTT. This sequence encodes CASHGLAGGNTGELFF.

The V call is TRBV19, the J call TRBJ2-2, with D maybe TRBD2 (5 bases). Trimming left V 7 bases short and J 0 bases short, with 15 bases between. The V gene's germline CDR1 is LNHDA and CDR2 SQIVND (reference sequence). The CDR3 loop spans 16 amino acids. The CDR3 DNA follows: TGTGCCAGTACAATAGGTTTACTAGCGAACACCGGGGAGCTGTTTTTT. Protein: CASTIGLLANTGELFF.

The V and J genes are TRBV28 and TRBJ2-7; D possibly corresponds to TRBD2 (5 bases). CDR3 size: 11 residues. Germline V CDR1 and CDR2: MDHEN, SYDVKM. The V gene lost 3 bases and the J gene lost 5 bases, with 5 bases spanning the gap. CDR3 coding DNA: TGTGCCAGCAGTTTGCGGGACGAGCAGTACTTC. Its protein product is CASSLRDEQYF.

V gene TRBV5-4 combines with J gene TRBJ1-2; 9 positions match TRBD1. The junction had 10 bases not matched to a gene; V was cut back by 3 bases and J by 4 bases. Germline loops: CDR1 SGHNT, CDR2 YYREEE (reference sequence). This CDR3 region has 16 residues. The CDR3 loop reads CASSSPGTGLSYGYTF. The CDR3 DNA follows: TGTGCCAGCAGCTCACCCGGGACAGGGTTGAGCTATGGCTACACCTTC.

V usage is TRBV9 and J usage is TRBJ1-3; TRBD1 matches at 8 bases. The CDR3 covers 15 residues. The germline V gene has CDR1 SGDLS and CDR2 YYNGEE. The J segment lost 9 bases and the V segment lost 0 bases, leaving 8 bases of the junction unmatched. The CDR3 loop is CASSVGDRSLGTIYF. CDR3 nucleotide sequence: TGTGCCAGCAGCGTAGGGGACAGGTCCCTCGGCACCATATATTTT.

This rearrangement joins TRBV18 to TRBJ2-7; D might be TRBD1 (7 bases). The CDR3 is 16 amino acids. Trimming removed 1 base from V and 3 bases from J, with 16 bases in between. Germline V gene lookup returns CDR1 KGHSH and CDR2 LQKENI. The CDR3 loop reads CASSPRGQGGFYEQYF. DNA of the CDR3: TGTGCCAGCTCACCACGAGGGCAGGGGGGTTTCTACGAGCAGTACTTC.